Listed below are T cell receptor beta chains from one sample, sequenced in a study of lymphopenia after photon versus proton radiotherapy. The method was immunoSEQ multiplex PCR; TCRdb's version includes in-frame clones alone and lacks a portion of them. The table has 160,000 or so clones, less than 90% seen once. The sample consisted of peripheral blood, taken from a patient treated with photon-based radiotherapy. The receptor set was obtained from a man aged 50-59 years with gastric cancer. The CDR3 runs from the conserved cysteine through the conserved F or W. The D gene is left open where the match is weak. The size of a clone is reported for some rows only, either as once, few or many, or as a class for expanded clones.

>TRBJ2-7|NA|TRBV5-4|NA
CASSFGRSYEQYF
TGTGCCAGCAGCTTCGGCAGATCCTACGAGCAGTACTTC
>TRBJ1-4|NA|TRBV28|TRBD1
CASSPRGRTNEKLFF
TGTGCCAGCAGTCCCAGGGGGAGGACTAATGAAAAACTGTTTTTT
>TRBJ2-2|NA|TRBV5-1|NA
CASSLVPGANTGELFF
TGCGCCAGCAGCTTGGTTCCGGGAGCGAACACCGGGGAGCTGTTTTTT
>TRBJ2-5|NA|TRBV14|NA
CASSQDYNQETQYF
TGTGCCAGCAGCCAAGATTACAACCAAGAGACCCAGTACTTC
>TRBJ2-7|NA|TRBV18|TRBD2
CASSTSETYEQYF
TGTGCCAGCTCAACTAGCGAAACCTACGAGCAGTACTTC
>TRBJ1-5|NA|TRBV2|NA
CASSATDRNQPQHF
TGTGCCAGCAGTGCTACAGACCGCAATCAGCCCCAGCATTTT
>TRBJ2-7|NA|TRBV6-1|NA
CASSELRSSYEQYF
TGTGCCAGCAGTGAACTACGGAGTTCCTACGAGCAGTACTTC
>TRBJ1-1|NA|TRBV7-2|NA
CASSLGIRPNAEAFF
TGTGCCAGCAGCTTGGGGATAAGACCGAACGCTGAAGCTTTCTTT
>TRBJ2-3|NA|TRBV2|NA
CASRAGTDTQYF
TGTGCCAGCAGGGCAGGGACAGATACGCAGTATTTT
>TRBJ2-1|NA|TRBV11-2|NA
CASSASGTYNEQFF
TGTGCCAGCAGCGCATCAGGGACTTACAATGAGCAGTTCTTC
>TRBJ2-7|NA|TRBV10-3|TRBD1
CAISTGAINSYEQYF
TGTGCCATCAGTACAGGGGCCATAAACTCCTACGAGCAGTACTTC
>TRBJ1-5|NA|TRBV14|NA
CASSHQDDYSNQPQHF
TGTGCCAGCAGCCATCAGGACGACTATAGCAATCAGCCCCAGCATTTT
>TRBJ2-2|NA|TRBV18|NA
CASSPAGLARGELFF
TGTGCCAGCTCACCCGCCGGACTGGCGAGGGGGGAGCTGTTTTTT
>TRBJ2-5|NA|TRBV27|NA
CASSLSGRGRGGETQYF
TGTGCCAGCAGTTTATCTGGTAGGGGCAGGGGAGGAGAGACCCAGTACTTC
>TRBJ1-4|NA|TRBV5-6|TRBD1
CASSQQGANEKLFF
TGTGCCAGCAGCCAACAGGGGGCTAATGAAAAACTGTTTTTT
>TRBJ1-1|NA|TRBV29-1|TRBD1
CSVPGQGEIEAFF
TGCAGCGTTCCGGGACAGGGGGAGATTGAAGCTTTCTTT
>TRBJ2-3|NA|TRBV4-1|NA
CASSLDSTDTQYF
TGCGCCAGCAGCTTGGACAGCACAGATACGCAGTATTTT
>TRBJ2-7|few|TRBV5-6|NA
CASSLDRGWEQYF
TGTGCCAGCAGCTTGGACCGGGGATGGGAGCAGTACTTC
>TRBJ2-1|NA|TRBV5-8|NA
CASSLYGTISYNEQFF
TGTGCCAGCAGCTTGTATGGGACCATCTCCTACAATGAGCAGTTCTTC
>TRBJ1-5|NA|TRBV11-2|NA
CASSLGPFVQPQHF
TGTGCCAGCAGCTTAGGGCCCTTCGTTCAGCCCCAGCATTTT
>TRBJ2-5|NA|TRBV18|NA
CASSPMVSRAGLRETQYF
TGTGCCAGCTCACCAATGGTTTCGCGGGCCGGACTGCGAGAGACCCAGTACTTC
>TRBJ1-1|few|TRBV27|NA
CASSQQLLNTEAFF
TGTGCCAGCAGTCAACAGCTTCTGAACACTGAAGCTTTCTTT
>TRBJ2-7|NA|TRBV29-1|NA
CSGQSSYEQYF
TGCAGCGGGCAAAGCTCCTACGAGCAGTACTTC
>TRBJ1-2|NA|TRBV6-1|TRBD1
CAGTFGQGSFGYTF
TGTGCCGGCACCTTTGGACAGGGGTCCTTTGGCTACACCTTC
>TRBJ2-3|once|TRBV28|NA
CASSLLTASTDTQYF
TGTGCCAGCAGTTTATTGACGGCGAGCACAGATACGCAGTATTTT
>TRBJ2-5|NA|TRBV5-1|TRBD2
CASSLAGGREETQYF
TGCGCCAGCAGCTTAGCGGGAGGTAGGGAGGAGACCCAGTACTTC
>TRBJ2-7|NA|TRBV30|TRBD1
CAWSVQGLDREQYF
TGTGCCTGGAGTGTACAGGGGCTGGATCGGGAGCAGTACTTC
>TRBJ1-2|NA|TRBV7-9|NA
CASTRVGYTF
TGTGCCAGCACCAGGGTCGGCTACACCTTC
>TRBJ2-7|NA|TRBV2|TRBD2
CASRYNRGGSSYEQYF
TGTGCCAGCAGATATAACCGCGGGGGTAGCTCCTACGAGCAGTACTTC
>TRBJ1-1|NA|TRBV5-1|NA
CASSLGHVQNTEAFF
TGCGCCAGCAGCCTCGGACACGTACAGAACACTGAAGCTTTCTTT
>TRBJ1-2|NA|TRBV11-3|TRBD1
CASSLMGQGAIRWGDGYTF
TGTGCCAGCAGCTTAATGGGACAGGGGGCTATCCGTTGGGGAGATGGCTACACCTTC
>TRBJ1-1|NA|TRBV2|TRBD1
CASRPTGDTEAFF
TGTGCCAGCAGACCTACAGGGGACACTGAAGCTTTCTTT
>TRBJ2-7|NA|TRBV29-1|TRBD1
CSVVRGQYEQYF
TGCAGCGTTGTCAGGGGGCAGTACGAGCAGTACTTC
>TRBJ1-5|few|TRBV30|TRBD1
CAWSQGQVNQPQHF
TGTGCCTGGAGTCAAGGACAGGTTAATCAGCCCCAGCATTTT
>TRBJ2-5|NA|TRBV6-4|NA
CASSDIAHHQETQYF
TGTGCCAGCAGTGACATTGCGCACCACCAAGAGACCCAGTACTTC
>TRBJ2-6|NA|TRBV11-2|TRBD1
CASSPGQGARGANVLTF
TGTGCCAGCAGCCCGGGACAGGGGGCAAGAGGGGCCAACGTCCTGACTTTC
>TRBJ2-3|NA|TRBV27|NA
CASSLSRGGGDTQYF
TGTGCCAGCAGTTTATCGAGAGGGGGGGGAGATACGCAGTATTTT
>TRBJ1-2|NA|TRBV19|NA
CASRGEGIVYGYTF
TGTGCCAGTAGGGGGGAGGGGATAGTCTATGGCTACACCTTC
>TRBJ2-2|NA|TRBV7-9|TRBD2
CASSNQREMDGELFF
TGTGCCAGCAGCAACCAGCGGGAGATGGACGGGGAGCTGTTTTTT
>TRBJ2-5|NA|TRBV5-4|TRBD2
CASSFNRERGTQYF
TGTGCCAGCTCCTTCAACCGGGAGCGGGGGACCCAGTACTTC
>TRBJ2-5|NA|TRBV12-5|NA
CASGLWSQETQYF
TGTGCTAGTGGTTTATGGAGCCAAGAGACCCAGTACTTC
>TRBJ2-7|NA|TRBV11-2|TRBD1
CASSYEGLAGGYF
TGTGCCAGCAGCTACGAGGGGCTTGCAGGGGGGTACTTC
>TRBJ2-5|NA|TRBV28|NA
CASSLYSETQYF
TGTGCCAGCAGTTTATATAGTGAGACCCAGTACTTC